This T cell receptor beta chain was recovered during a study of siplizumab effects on memory and regulatory T cells. General study points: Proliferating Tregs in siplizumab cultures were never verified as suppressive. There appeared to be greater diversity in naive T cells than in memory cells, and naive T cells seemed major contributors to the alloresponse. Siplizumab brought about a significant reduction in alloreactive sequences traceable to unstimulated CD4+ memory cells. Unstimulated subsets contained matches for only a minor fraction of alloreactive clones.

Produced via immunoSEQ multiplex PCR; TCRdb's table is partial and in-frame only. The table has roughly 120,000 clones, about 90% seen once. Germline loops: CDR1 MNHEY, CDR2 SVGAGI. The CDR3 runs to 13 residues. V was clipped by 0 bases and J by 0 bases, with 3 bases between them. This clone was observed once. Its specificity is unknown. The genes are TRBV6-5 and TRBJ2-7; the D is unclear. This TCR was sampled from a human donor in good health. The sample was Tregs sorted from blood. CDR3 amino acids: CASSYSISYEQYF. The DNA of the CDR3 is TGTGCCAGCAGTTACTCGATCTCCTACGAGCAGTACTTC.